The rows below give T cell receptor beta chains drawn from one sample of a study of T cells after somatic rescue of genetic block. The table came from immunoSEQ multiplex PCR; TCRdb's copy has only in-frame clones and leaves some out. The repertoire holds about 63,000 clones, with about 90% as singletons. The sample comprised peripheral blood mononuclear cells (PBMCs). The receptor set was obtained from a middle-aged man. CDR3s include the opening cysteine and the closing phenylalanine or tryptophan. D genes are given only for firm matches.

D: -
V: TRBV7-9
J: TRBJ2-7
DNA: TGTGCCAGCAGCCGCCTAGGGGTGACATTCAACGAGCAGTACTTC
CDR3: CASSRLGVTFNEQYF

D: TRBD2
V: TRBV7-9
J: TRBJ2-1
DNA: TGTGCCAGCAGCTTATACACTAGCGGGTCTAACAATGAGCAGTTCTTC
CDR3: CASSLYTSGSNNEQFF

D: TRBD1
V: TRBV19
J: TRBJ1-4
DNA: TGTGCCAGTACGGGGCCAGGGGGGAATGAAAAACTGTTTTTT
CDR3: CASTGPGGNEKLFF

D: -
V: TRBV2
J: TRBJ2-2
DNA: TGTGCCAGCAGTGAATTGGGCACCGGGGAGCTGTTTTTT
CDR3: CASSELGTGELFF

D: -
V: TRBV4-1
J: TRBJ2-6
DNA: TGCGCCAGCAGCCTCCGAGGGAGGACTAACTCTGGGGCCAACGTCCTGACTTTC
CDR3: CASSLRGRTNSGANVLTF

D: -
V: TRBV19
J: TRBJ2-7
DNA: TGTGCCAGTAGTATAGGGCCGGGCTCCTACGAGCAGTACTTC
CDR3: CASSIGPGSYEQYF

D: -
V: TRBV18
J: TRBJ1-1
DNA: TGTGCCAGCTCACCGCAATCGAACACTGAAGCTTTCTTT
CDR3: CASSPQSNTEAFF

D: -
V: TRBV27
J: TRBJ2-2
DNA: TGTGCCAGCGGCACCGGGGAGCTGTTTTTT
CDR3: CASGTGELFF

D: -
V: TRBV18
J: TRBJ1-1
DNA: TGTGCCAGTGTGTGGCAGGTGAACACTGAAGCTTTCTTT
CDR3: CASVWQVNTEAFF

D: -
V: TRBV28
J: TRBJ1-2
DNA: TGTGCCAGCAGTACCAACCCATTTAGCTATGGCTACACCTTC
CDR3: CASSTNPFSYGYTF

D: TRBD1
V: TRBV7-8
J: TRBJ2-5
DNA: TGTGCCAGCAGCCGCGACAGGGGAGGAGAGACCCAGTACTTC
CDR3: CASSRDRGGETQYF

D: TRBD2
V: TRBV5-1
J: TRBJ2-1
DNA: TGCGCCAGCAGTGCGGGACTAGCGGGAGTCAGTGAGCAGTTCTTC
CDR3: CASSAGLAGVSEQFF

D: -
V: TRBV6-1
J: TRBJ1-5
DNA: TGTGCCAGCAGTCCCGGGGACGTTAATCAGCCCCAGCATTTT
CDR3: CASSPGDVNQPQHF

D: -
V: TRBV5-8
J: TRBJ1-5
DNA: TGTGCCAGCAGCTTAAGGGCAGGGAGCTATCAGCCCCAGCATTTT
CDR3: CASSLRAGSYQPQHF

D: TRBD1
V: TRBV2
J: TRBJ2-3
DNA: TGTGCCAGCAGCGGGACAGGGGACACGCAGTATTTT
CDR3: CASSGTGDTQYF